A selection of T cell receptor beta chains follows, all from one sample in a study of blood T cell repertoires in COVID-19. Profiling relied on immunoSEQ multiplex PCR, and the TCRdb table lists in-frame clones only, not all of them. Of some 270,000 clones in the sample, about 80% were seen once. Sequenced material: peripheral blood. The receptor set was obtained from a person aged 65-85 years with COVID-19, enrolled during active disease. The CDR3 runs from the conserved cysteine through the conserved F or W. The order of the fields is clone size, J gene, D gene, V gene, CDR3 protein, CDR3 DNA. D genes are given only for firm matches. Clone size is not always given. Where it is, it says once, few, many or a class for expanded clones.

clone size: .; J gene: TRBJ1-3; D gene: .; V gene: TRBV28; CDR3 protein: CASIMGGALRGNTIYF; CDR3 DNA: TGTGCCAGCATCATGGGGGGGGCCTTGAGGGGAAACACCATATATTTT
clone size: .; J gene: TRBJ2-5; D gene: TRBD1; V gene: TRBV7-8; CDR3 protein: CASATKPGTGTGETQYF; CDR3 DNA: TGTGCCAGCGCCACAAAACCCGGGACAGGGACGGGGGAGACCCAGTACTTC
clone size: .; J gene: TRBJ2-5; D gene: .; V gene: TRBV5-4; CDR3 protein: CASSFDRETQYF; CDR3 DNA: TGTGCCAGCAGCTTTGACAGGGAGACCCAGTACTTC
clone size: .; J gene: TRBJ2-7; D gene: .; V gene: TRBV19; CDR3 protein: CASKAAGKYEQYF; CDR3 DNA: TGTGCCAGTAAGGCGGCAGGGAAATACGAGCAGTACTTC
clone size: few; J gene: TRBJ2-7; D gene: TRBD2; V gene: TRBV4-2; CDR3 protein: CASSQEIVRGRNSYEQYF; CDR3 DNA: TGTGCCAGCAGCCAAGAAATTGTCCGCGGGAGGAATTCCTACGAGCAGTACTTC
clone size: .; J gene: TRBJ1-1; D gene: .; V gene: TRBV7-3; CDR3 protein: CASSLYAGSLMNTEAFF; CDR3 DNA: TGTGCCAGCAGCCTGTATGCGGGCAGCTTAATGAACACTGAAGCTTTCTTT
clone size: few; J gene: TRBJ2-7; D gene: TRBD2; V gene: TRBV6-5; CDR3 protein: CASSYGTSGSYEQYF; CDR3 DNA: TGTGCCAGCAGTTACGGGACTAGCGGGAGTTACGAGCAGTACTTC
clone size: .; J gene: TRBJ2-6; D gene: .; V gene: TRBV3-1/TRBV3-2; CDR3 protein: CASSQARPPGGVLTF; CDR3 DNA: TGTGCCAGCAGCCAAGCTCGTCCCCCCGGGGGAGTCCTGACTTTC
clone size: .; J gene: TRBJ1-6; D gene: TRBD1; V gene: TRBV27; CDR3 protein: CASSLWGQGHSPLHF; CDR3 DNA: TGTGCCAGCAGTTTATGGGGACAGGGACATTCACCCCTCCACTTT
clone size: .; J gene: TRBJ1-6; D gene: TRBD1; V gene: TRBV5-6; CDR3 protein: CASSPRTGRNSPLHF; CDR3 DNA: TGTGCCAGCAGCCCAAGGACAGGGAGGAATTCACCCCTCCACTTT
clone size: .; J gene: TRBJ1-4; D gene: .; V gene: TRBV9; CDR3 protein: CASSVGPGANEKLFF; CDR3 DNA: TGTGCCAGCAGCGTAGGTCCGGGGGCTAATGAAAAACTGTTTTTT
clone size: few; J gene: TRBJ1-6; D gene: .; V gene: TRBV28; CDR3 protein: CASTRQPGNSPLHF; CDR3 DNA: TGTGCCAGCACCAGACAGCCCGGAAATTCACCCCTCCACTTT
clone size: .; J gene: TRBJ1-5; D gene: .; V gene: TRBV2; CDR3 protein: CASKFGGVEPQHF; CDR3 DNA: TGTGCCAGCAAATTCGGCGGGGTAGAGCCCCAGCATTTT
clone size: .; J gene: TRBJ1-5; D gene: TRBD1; V gene: TRBV7-2; CDR3 protein: CASSPGQGAWPQHF; CDR3 DNA: TGTGCCAGCAGCCCCGGGCAGGGGGCATGGCCCCAGCATTTT
clone size: .; J gene: TRBJ2-7; D gene: .; V gene: TRBV29-1; CDR3 protein: CSVELGGDEQYF; CDR3 DNA: TGCAGCGTTGAATTGGGAGGCGACGAGCAGTACTTC